This entry lists 17 T cell receptor beta chains sequenced from one sample in a study of shared clonotypes between healthy human individuals. The method was immunoSEQ multiplex PCR; TCRdb's version includes in-frame clones alone and lacks a portion of them. Of about 1.1 million clones in the sample, roughly 77% were seen once. The sample consisted of memory CD4+ T cells from PBMCs. Specified subset: CD45RA-negative fraction. All receptors derive from a man aged 18 to 29 in good health. Some clones in this sample may be carry-over from other donors' samples.

This chain uses TRBV30 with TRBJ1-5, with D perhaps TRBD1 (5 bases). Trimming shortened V by 3 bases and J by 9 bases, and 15 bases separated the two germline ends. The CDR3 extends over 13 amino acids. The germline gives CDR1 GTSNPN, CDR2 SVGIG (reference sequence). CDR3 bases: TGTGCCTGGAGGGGGACTCCCCGGGGGCCCCAGCATTTT. Protein: CAWRGTPRGPQHF. Variable domain in full (rest from reference TRBV30 and TRBJ1-5): SQTIHQWPATLVQPVGSPLSLECTVEGTSNPNLYWYRQAAGRGLQLLFYSVGIGQISSEVPQNLSASRPQDRQFILSSKKLLLSDSGFYLCAWRGTPRGPQHFGDGTRLSIL.

This clone has ten or more counts. The chain uses TRBV30 and TRBJ1-1, with TRBD1 matching over 9 bases. Germline V gives CDR1 GTSNPN, CDR2 SVGIG (reference sequence). The CDR3 has 14 residues. J was trimmed by 11 bases and V by 5 bases; bases with no gene match: 15. CDR3 protein: CAWSQGQGRLNAFF. CDR3 nucleotide sequence: TGTGCCTGGTCCCAGGGACAGGGCCGACTGAATGCTTTCTTT.

This chain joins TRBV11-2 and TRBJ2-1; D remains ambiguous. Per germline, CDR1 SGHAT and CDR2 FQNNGV. With 5 bases removed from V and 5 bases from J, the gap between germline ends came to 13 bases. This CDR3 has 14 residues. CDR3 loop: CASSPWSANNEQFF. The DNA for the CDR3 is TGTGCCAGCAGCCCATGGAGCGCTAACAATGAGCAGTTCTTC.

V is TRBV9 and J is TRBJ2-3; TRBD2 aligns across 9 bases. Germline values: CDR1 SGDLS, CDR2 YYNGEE. The CDR3 runs to 15 residues. Germline trimming cut 7 bases from V and 4 bases from J; bases unmatched to any gene: 10. The DNA of the CDR3 is TGTGCCAGCGGCTTGGTCGGCGGGAGGGCAGATACGCAGTATTTT. It codes for CASGLVGGRADTQYF.

With regard to this clone: The same CDR3 also results from other DNA sequences found in this sample. The chain is built from TRBV6-6 and TRBJ1-5; D not resolved. The V end was cut by 0 bases, the J end by 4 bases, with 7 bases between. This CDR3 spans 14 amino acids. Germline-derived CDR1 and CDR2 are MNHNY and SVGAGI (reference sequence). CDR3 bases: TGTGCCAGCAGTTACTCGAGAAGTAATCAGCCCCAGCATTTT. As protein: CASSYSRSNQPQHF.

This rearrangement joins TRBV6-1 to TRBJ2-7; the match to TRBD1 covers 8 bases. The trim removed 6 bases at V and 7 bases at J, leaving 11 bases unmatched. The CDR3 covers 14 residues. In germline, CDR1 is MNHNS, CDR2 SASEGT. Here the CDR3 DNA reads TGTGCCAGCAGAAGGGGACAGGATTTCTTGGAGCAGTACTTC. Amino acids: CASRRGQDFLEQYF.

The rearrangement joins TRBV7-9 to TRBJ1-1; D not certain. Germline CDR1 SEHNR, CDR2 FQNEAQ (reference sequence). The CDR3 is 13 residues long. The V and J ends lost 3 bases and 3 bases respectively, with 8 bases between them. Here the CDR3 DNA reads TGTGCCAGCAGCTTGTACGAATACACTGAAGCTTTCTTT. Its protein is CASSLYEYTEAFF. Full variable domain (remainder filled in from reference TRBV7-9 and TRBJ1-1): DTGVSQNPRHKITKRGQNVTFRCDPISEHNRLYWYRQTLGQGPEFLTYFQNEAQLEKSRLLSDRFSAERPKGSFSTLEIQRTEQGDSAMYLCASSLYEYTEAFFGQGTRLTVV.

The chain employs TRBV29-1 and TRBJ2-4, with D hard to call. Germline V CDR1 and CDR2: SQVTM, ANQGSEA. The CDR3 sequence is 13 residues long. The germline V and J ends were trimmed by 4 bases and 2 bases, with 9 bases remaining between them. As DNA, the CDR3 is TGCAGCGTTGTTTCGGAATCCAAAAACATTCAGTACTTC. It codes for CSVVSESKNIQYF.

The chain is built from TRBV18 and TRBJ2-3, with D possibly being TRBD2 (6 bases). Germline CDR1 is KGHSH and CDR2 is LQKENI. Trimming removed 4 bases at V and 4 bases at J, with 18 bases between. The CDR3 loop spans 16 amino acids. The CDR3 spells CASSLARPTGADTQYF. In DNA, the CDR3 is TGTGCCAGCTCACTCGCCCGGCCAACGGGGGCAGATACGCAGTATTTT.

About this clone itself: This sample includes further DNA sequences coding for the same CDR3. The V gene is TRBV20-1, the J gene TRBJ2-7; D not resolved. Trimming took 3 bases from V and 6 from J, leaving 9 bases between them. Germline CDR1 is DFQATT and CDR2 is SNEGSKA (reference sequence). The CDR3 extends over 11 amino acids. CDR3 DNA: TGCAGTGCTAGCCGGTTGGGCGAGCAGTACTTC. Amino acid sequence: CSASRLGEQYF.

This clone was observed a handful of times. The J gene is TRBJ1-5, the V gene TRBV7-9; no clear D. The CDR3 runs 15 residues. Trimming took off 6 bases at V and 4 bases at J, with 16 bases between the two ends. Germline V gene sequence: CDR1 SEHNR, CDR2 FQNEAQ (reference sequence). The CDR3 sequence is CASSHTRELNQPQHF. DNA for the CDR3: TGTGCCAGCAGTCATACCCGGGAGTTAAATCAGCCCCAGCATTTT.

For this clone: Other DNA variants within this sample encode the same CDR3. The genes are TRBV6-1 and TRBJ2-5, with TRBD2 matching over 12 bases. The germline V gene encodes CDR1 MNHNS and CDR2 SASEGT. The CDR3 has 14 residues. V shed 6 bases, J shed 4 bases, and the junction held 3 bases outside the gene matches. The CDR3 loop reads CASRLAGGRETQYF. CDR3 in DNA: TGTGCCAGCAGGCTAGCGGGAGGGCGAGAGACCCAGTACTTC.

The rearrangement uses TRBV27 and TRBJ2-7; TRBD2 matches 9 bases. The CDR3 consists of 14 residues. V lost 5 bases to trimming and J lost 5 bases; unmatched junction nucleotides: 7. From germline, CDR1 is MNHEY and CDR2 SMNVEV (reference sequence). CDR3 residues: CASSPGTSQNEQYF. The CDR3 DNA reads as TGTGCCAGCAGTCCCGGGACTAGCCAAAACGAGCAGTACTTC.

The V and J genes are TRBV28 and TRBJ2-6, with unresolved D. The CDR3 runs 14 residues. Trimming took 7 bases from V and 0 from J, leaving 7 bases between them. The germline CDR1 and CDR2 sequences are MDHEN and SYDVKM. The CDR3 spells CASTSLSGANVLTF. DNA for the CDR3: TGTGCCAGCACCTCTCTCTCTGGGGCCAACGTCCTGACTTTC. Based on the CDR3 plus reference TRBV28 and TRBJ2-6, the full variable domain is DVKVTQSSRYLVKRTGEKVFLECVQDMDHENMFWYRQDPGLGLRLIYFSYDVKMKEKGDIPEGYSVSREKKERFSLILESASTNQTSMYLCASTSLSGANVLTFGAGSRLTVL.

The CDR3 loop is CASSPTGVNEQFF. DNA of the CDR3: TGTGCCAGCAGTCCCACAGGGGTCAATGAGCAGTTCTTC. The chain links TRBV6-1 to TRBJ2-1; the match to TRBD1 covers 7 bases. The CDR3 runs to 13 residues. V shed 5 bases and J 6 bases; nucleotides not matched to a gene: 4. Per the germline V gene, CDR1 is MNHNS and CDR2 is SASEGT.

This clone has a count of ten or more. J is TRBJ1-3 and V is TRBV7-2; D remains unclear. Germline CDR1 SGHTA, CDR2 FQGNSA. V dropped 5 bases and J dropped 1 base, with 12 bases sitting between them. The CDR3 loop spans 15 amino acids. CDR3 region: CASSPRVGSGNTIYF. The CDR3 DNA follows: TGTGCCAGCAGCCCCCGAGTTGGATCTGGAAACACCATATATTTT.

V and J are TRBV9 and TRBJ2-5; 9 bases are shared with TRBD1. Germline CDR1 reads SGDLS; CDR2 reads YYNGEE. V dropped 4 bases and J dropped 1; count of bases not matched to a gene: 2. CDR3 length equals 14 residues. The CDR3 DNA reads as TGTGCCAGCAGCTCACAGGGGGCCCAAGAGACCCAGTACTTC. Its translation: CASSSQGAQETQYF.